Included here is one T cell receptor (beta chain) sequence, with context. The antigen is unknown. Profiling relied on immunoSEQ multiplex PCR, and the TCRdb table lists in-frame clones only, not all of them. Among 950,000 to 1,100,000 clones listed, 75% to 80% were seen once. The source of the sample is a study of shared clonotypes between healthy human individuals. Study-level points and caveats: Having only a few donors restricted how much genetic and exposure-history diversity was captured. The study's rarefaction showed incomplete sorted-subset sequencing despite large depth. Blood was the sole source, and tissue repertoires probably differ.

Naive CD45RA+ and memory CD45RA-negative subsets were split from CD4+ cells. The sequence was obtained from a man younger than 35 in good health. Some clones in this sample may be carry-over from other donors' samples. Input material: memory CD4+ T cells from PBMCs. Subset specified: CD45RA-negative fraction.

DNA for the CDR3: TGCGCCAGCAGCGGGGACAGGTCCTACGAGCAGTACTTC. Amino acids: CASSGDRSYEQYF. The chain joins TRBV5-1 to TRBJ2-7, with TRBD1 identical over 8 bases. The CDR3 sequence is 13 residues long. The germline gives CDR1 SGHRS, CDR2 YFSETQ. V gave up 4 bases and J gave up 1 base; unmatched junction bases: 1.